Shown below are 9 T cell receptor beta chains from a single sample sequenced in a study of T cell repertoires in cytomegalovirus infection. TCRdb re-called the reads with MiXCR, one entry per CDR3 protein. The sample carries 100,000 to 150,000 distinct CDR3 sequences, 32% recorded once. These receptors are not linked to any known antigen. Sequencing was performed on CD8+ T cells from cultured PBMCs, taken from culture after CMV antigen stimulation. These receptors came from a human donor in good health (CMV status not recorded). Some clones in this sample may be carry-over from other donors' samples.

V and J are TRBV15 and TRBJ2-6, with D perhaps TRBD2 (6 bases). Between the trimmed V and J ends, which lost 4 bases and 0 bases, there was a span of 7 bases. The V gene's germline CDR1 is LNHNV and CDR2 YYDKDF (reference sequence). CDR3 size: 15 residues. Here the CDR3 DNA reads TGTGCCACCAGCATGGGGGGCTCTGGGGCCAACGTCCTGACTTTC. It yields the protein CATSMGGSGANVLTF.

The rearrangement uses TRBV6-6 and TRBJ1-1; the D gene is possibly TRBD1 (5 bases). Trimming pared 8 bases from V and 5 bases from J, leaving 12 bases between. Looked up from germline, CDR1 is MNHNY and CDR2 is SVGAGI (reference sequence). The CDR3 consists of 12 residues. The CDR3 loop is CASVTGGTEAFF. CDR3 DNA sequence: TGTGCCAGCGTGACGGGGGGGACTGAAGCTTTCTTT.

This clonotype showed up many times. This chain connects TRBV7-9 to TRBJ1-2; D remains ambiguous. This CDR3 has 15 amino acids. Germline CDR1 and CDR2: SEHNR and FQNEAQ (reference sequence). Trimming shortened V by 1 base and J by 2 bases, and 11 bases separated the two germline ends. In DNA, the CDR3 is TGTGCCAGCAGCTTAGAGGGTCGCGGGAACTATGGCTACACCTTC. Its protein is CASSLEGRGNYGYTF.

The rearrangement links TRBV7-8 to TRBJ2-3, with TRBD2 matching 9 bases. The trim removed 2 bases at V and 4 bases at J, leaving 7 bases unmatched. This CDR3 has 16 amino acids. CDR1 is SGHVS, CDR2 FQNEAQ, per germline. The CDR3 sequence: CASSLPRGGGPDTQYF. CDR3 sequence (DNA): TGTGCCAGCAGCTTACCGCGCGGGGGGGGCCCAGATACGCAGTATTTT.

The genes are TRBV12-3 or TRBV12-4 and TRBJ1-6; D call uncertain. Trimming pared 1 base from V and 3 bases from J, leaving 10 bases between. This CDR3 is 16 amino acids long. The CDR3 coding sequence is TGTGCCAGCAGTTTAGTTGAGGGTCGCTATAATTCACCCCTCCACTTT. Translation gives CASSLVEGRYNSPLHF.

This clonotype has just one count. This sequence joins TRBV5-6 and TRBJ2-3; 7 nucleotides agree with TRBD2. The CDR3 totals 16 residues. Germline V gene data show CDR1 as SGHDT and CDR2 as YYEEEE. V gave up 3 bases and J gave up 2 bases; unmatched junction bases: 9. CDR3 nucleotides: TGTGCCAGCAGCTCGGGTGGCGGGGGAACCACAGATACGCAGTATTTT. Protein product: CASSSGGGGTTDTQYF. Using reference TRBV5-6 and TRBJ2-3 for the parts outside the CDR3, the full variable domain is DAGVTQSPTHLIKTRGQQVTLRCSPKSGHDTVSWYQQALGQGPQFIFQYYEEEERQRGNFPDRFSGHQFPNYSSELNVNALLLGDSALYLCASSSGGGGTTDTQYFGPGTRLTVL.

This rearrangement joins TRBV12-3 or TRBV12-4 to TRBJ2-7; the D gene is possibly TRBD2 (5 bases). V was pared by 3 bases and J by 6 bases, with 18 bases between. This CDR3 comprises 15 residues. CDR3 nucleotides: TGTGCCAGCAGTTTTACTTTCGGGGTAGCCTCCGAGCAGTACTTC. The encoded protein is CASSFTFGVASEQYF.

The J gene is TRBJ2-3, the V gene TRBV6-1; 8 bases agree with TRBD2. From germline, CDR1 is MNHNS and CDR2 SASEGT. V lost 1 base to trimming and J lost 3 bases; unmatched junction nucleotides: 15. The CDR3 runs 19 residues. In DNA form, the CDR3 reads TGTGCCAGCAGTGAAGTCCGCCTCGGTGCGGGGGGTCGGACAGATACGCAGTATTTT. It yields the protein CASSEVRLGAGGRTDTQYF.

The V call is TRBV6-6, the J call TRBJ2-1; D call uncertain. V was trimmed by 6 bases and J by 0 bases, leaving 18 bases between them. The CDR3 is 17 amino acids. Germline lookup yields CDR1 MNHNY and CDR2 SVGAGI (reference sequence). The CDR3 region has the DNA TGTGCCAGCAGCCACCCGCTAGACCGAAACTCCTACAATGAGCAGTTCTTC. It translates to CASSHPLDRNSYNEQFF.